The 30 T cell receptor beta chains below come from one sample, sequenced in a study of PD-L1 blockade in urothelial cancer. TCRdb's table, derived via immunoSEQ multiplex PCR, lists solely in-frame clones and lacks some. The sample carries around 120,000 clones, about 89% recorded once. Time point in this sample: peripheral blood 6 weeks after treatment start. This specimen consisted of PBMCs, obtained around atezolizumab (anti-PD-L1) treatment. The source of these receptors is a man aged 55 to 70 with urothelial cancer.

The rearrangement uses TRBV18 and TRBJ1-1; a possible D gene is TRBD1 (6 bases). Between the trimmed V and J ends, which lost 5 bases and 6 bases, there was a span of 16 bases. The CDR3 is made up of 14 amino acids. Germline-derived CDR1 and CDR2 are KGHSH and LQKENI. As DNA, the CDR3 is TGTGCCAGCTCATCTACGCAGGGGAGGGCTGAAGCTTTCTTT. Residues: CASSSTQGRAEAFF.

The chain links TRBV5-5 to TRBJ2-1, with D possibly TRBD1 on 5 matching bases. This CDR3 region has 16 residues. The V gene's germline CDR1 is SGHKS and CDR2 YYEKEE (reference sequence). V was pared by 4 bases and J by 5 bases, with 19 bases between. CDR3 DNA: TGTGCCAGCAGCATCCGACAGTCGGCGTATGACAATGAGCAGTTCTTC. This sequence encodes CASSIRQSAYDNEQFF.

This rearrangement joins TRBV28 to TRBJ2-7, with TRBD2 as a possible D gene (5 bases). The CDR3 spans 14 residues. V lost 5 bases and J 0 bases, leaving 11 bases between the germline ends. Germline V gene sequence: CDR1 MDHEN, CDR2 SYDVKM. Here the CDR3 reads CASSPYGLSYEQYF. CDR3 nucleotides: TGTGCCAGCAGTCCCTACGGACTCTCCTACGAGCAGTACTTC.

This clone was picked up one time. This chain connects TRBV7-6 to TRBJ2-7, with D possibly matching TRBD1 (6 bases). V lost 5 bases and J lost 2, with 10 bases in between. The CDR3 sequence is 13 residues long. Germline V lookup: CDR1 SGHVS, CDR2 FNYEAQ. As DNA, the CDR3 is TGTGCCAGCAGCCTACAGGGACCCTACGAGCAGTACTTC. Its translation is CASSLQGPYEQYF.

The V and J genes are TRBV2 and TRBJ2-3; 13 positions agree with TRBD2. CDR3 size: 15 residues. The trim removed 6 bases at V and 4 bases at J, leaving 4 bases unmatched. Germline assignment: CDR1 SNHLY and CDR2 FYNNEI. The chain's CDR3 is CASRGTSGIADTQYF. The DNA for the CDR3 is TGTGCCAGCAGAGGGACTAGCGGGATCGCAGATACGCAGTATTTT.

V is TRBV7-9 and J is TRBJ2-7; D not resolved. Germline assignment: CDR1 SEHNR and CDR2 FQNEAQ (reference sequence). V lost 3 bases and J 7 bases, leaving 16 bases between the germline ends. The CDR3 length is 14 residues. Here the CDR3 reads CASSLSGPPWEQYF. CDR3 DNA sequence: TGTGCCAGCAGCTTGAGTGGGCCCCCGTGGGAGCAGTACTTC. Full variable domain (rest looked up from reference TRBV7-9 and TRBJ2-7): DTGVSQNPRHKITKRGQNVTFRCDPISEHNRLYWYRQTLGQGPEFLTYFQNEAQLEKSRLLSDRFSAERPKGSFSTLEIQRTEQGDSAMYLCASSLSGPPWEQYFGPGTRLTVT.

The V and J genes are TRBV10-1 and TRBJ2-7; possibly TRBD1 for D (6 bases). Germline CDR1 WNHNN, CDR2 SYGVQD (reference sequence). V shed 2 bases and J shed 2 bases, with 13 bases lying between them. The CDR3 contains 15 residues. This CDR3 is CASSEGQGYPYEQYF. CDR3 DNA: TGCGCCAGCAGTGAGGGGCAGGGGTACCCCTACGAGCAGTACTTC.

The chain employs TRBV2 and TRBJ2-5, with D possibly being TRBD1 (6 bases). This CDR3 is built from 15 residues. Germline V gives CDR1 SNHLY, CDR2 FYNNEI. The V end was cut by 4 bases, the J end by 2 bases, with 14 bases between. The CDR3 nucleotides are TGTGCCAGCAGTGTGCTACAGGGAGCGCAAGAGACCCAGTACTTC. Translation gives CASSVLQGAQETQYF.

The CDR3 loop is CASSVAPLANEQFF. Written as DNA, the CDR3 is TGTGCCAGCAGCGTAGCTCCTCTAGCAAATGAGCAGTTCTTC. The chain combines TRBV9 with TRBJ2-1; maybe TRBD2 (5 bases). The CDR3 runs 14 residues. With 0 bases removed from V and 7 bases from J, the gap between germline ends came to 11 bases. Germline V CDR1 and CDR2: SGDLS, YYNGEE.

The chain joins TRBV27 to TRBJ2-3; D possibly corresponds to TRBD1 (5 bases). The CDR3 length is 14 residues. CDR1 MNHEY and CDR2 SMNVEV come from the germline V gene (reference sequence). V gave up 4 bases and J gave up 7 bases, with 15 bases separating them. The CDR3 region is CASSSKGSSYTQYF. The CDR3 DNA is TGTGCCAGCAGTTCCAAGGGGTCTAGTTATACGCAGTATTTT.

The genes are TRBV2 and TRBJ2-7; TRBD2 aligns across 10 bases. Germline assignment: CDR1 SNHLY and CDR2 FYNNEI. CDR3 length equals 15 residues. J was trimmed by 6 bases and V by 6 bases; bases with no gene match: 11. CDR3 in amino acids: CASRPNPSGSSEQYF. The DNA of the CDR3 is TGTGCCAGCAGACCCAATCCTAGCGGGAGTTCCGAGCAGTACTTC.

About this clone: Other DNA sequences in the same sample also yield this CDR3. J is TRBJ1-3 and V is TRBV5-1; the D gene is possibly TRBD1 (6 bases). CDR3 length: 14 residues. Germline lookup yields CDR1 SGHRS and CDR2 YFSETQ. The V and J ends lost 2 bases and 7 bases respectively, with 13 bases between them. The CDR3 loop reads CASSLQGTGNTIYF. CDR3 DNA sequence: TGCGCCAGCAGCTTACAGGGCACGGGGAACACCATATATTTT.

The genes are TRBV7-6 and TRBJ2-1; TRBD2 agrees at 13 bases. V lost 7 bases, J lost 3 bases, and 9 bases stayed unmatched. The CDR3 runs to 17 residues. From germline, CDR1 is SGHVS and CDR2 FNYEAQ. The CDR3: CASTKIRTSGGYNEQFF. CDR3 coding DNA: TGTGCCAGCACCAAAATTCGGACTAGCGGGGGCTACAATGAGCAGTTCTTC.

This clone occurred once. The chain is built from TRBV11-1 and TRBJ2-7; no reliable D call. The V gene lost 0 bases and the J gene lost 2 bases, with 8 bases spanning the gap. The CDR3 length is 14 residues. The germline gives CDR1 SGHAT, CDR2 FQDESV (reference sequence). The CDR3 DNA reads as TGTGCCAGCAGCTTAGCGCGCTCCGCCTACGAGCAGTACTTC. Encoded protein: CASSLARSAYEQYF.

The CDR3 spells CASSLGSGTEAFF. CDR3 DNA sequence: TGTGCCAGCAGCTTAGGGTCGGGGACTGAAGCTTTCTTT. This chain uses TRBV11-3 with TRBJ1-1; D is unresolved. The length of the CDR3 is 13 residues. Trimming left V 1 base short and J 5 bases short, with 8 bases between. The germline V gene encodes CDR1 SGHNT and CDR2 YENEEA.

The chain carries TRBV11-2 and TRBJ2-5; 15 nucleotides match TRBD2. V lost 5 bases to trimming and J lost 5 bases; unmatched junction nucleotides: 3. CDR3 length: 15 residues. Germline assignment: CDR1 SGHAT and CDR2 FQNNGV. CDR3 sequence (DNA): TGTGCCAGCAGCCCCGGGACTAGCGGGGGGGAGACCCAGTACTTC. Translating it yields CASSPGTSGGETQYF.

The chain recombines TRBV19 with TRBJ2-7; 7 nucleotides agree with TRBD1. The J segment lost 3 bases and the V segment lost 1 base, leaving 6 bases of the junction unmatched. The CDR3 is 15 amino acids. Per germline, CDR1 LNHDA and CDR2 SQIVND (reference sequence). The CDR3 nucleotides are TGTGCCAGTAGTATAGGCCCGGGACAGAACTACGAGCAGTACTTC. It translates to CASSIGPGQNYEQYF.

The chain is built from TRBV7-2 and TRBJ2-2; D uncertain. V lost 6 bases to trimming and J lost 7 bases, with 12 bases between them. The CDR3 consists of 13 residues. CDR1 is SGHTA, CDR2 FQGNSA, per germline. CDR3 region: CASSRDYGGELFF. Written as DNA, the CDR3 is TGTGCCAGCAGTCGTGATTACGGCGGGGAGCTGTTTTTT.

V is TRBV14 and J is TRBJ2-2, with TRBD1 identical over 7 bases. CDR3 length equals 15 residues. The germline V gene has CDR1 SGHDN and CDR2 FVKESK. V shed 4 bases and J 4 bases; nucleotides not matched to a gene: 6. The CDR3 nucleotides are TGTGCCAGCAGCCTCGGGACAGTTGGCACCGGGGAGCTGTTTTTT. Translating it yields CASSLGTVGTGELFF.

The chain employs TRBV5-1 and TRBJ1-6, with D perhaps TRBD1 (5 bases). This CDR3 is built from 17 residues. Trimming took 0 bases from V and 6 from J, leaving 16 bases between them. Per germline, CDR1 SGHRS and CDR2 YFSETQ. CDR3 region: CASSLDTRGQLNSPLHF. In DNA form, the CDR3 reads TGCGCCAGCAGCTTGGATACCCGCGGACAACTTAATTCACCCCTCCACTTT.

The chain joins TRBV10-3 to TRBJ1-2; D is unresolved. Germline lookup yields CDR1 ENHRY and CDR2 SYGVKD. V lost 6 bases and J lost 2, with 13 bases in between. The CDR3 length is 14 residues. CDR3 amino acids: CAIRPFLENYGYTF. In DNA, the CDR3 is TGTGCCATCAGACCCTTTTTGGAGAACTATGGCTACACCTTC.

The CDR3 region is CASSITGGKNNEQFF. CDR3 bases: TGTGCCAGTAGTATTACAGGGGGAAAGAACAATGAGCAGTTCTTC. The rearrangement uses TRBV19 and TRBJ2-1, with TRBD1 matching over 8 bases. The CDR3 is 15 amino acids. V dropped 3 bases and J dropped 5; count of bases not matched to a gene: 6. CDR1 and CDR2 from the germline V gene are LNHDA and SQIVND (reference sequence).

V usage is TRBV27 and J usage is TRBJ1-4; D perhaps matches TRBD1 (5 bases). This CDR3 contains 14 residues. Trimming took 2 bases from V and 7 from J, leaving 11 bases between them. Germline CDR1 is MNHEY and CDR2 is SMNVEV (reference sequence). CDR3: CASSLEGQGEKLFF. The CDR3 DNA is TGTGCCAGCAGTTTAGAAGGGCAGGGTGAAAAACTGTTTTTT.

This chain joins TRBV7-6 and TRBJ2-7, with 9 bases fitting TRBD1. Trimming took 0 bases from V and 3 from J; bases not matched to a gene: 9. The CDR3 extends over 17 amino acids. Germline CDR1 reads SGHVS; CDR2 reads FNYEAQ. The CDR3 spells CASSLASMTGGNYEQYF. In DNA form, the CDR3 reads TGTGCCAGCAGCTTAGCCAGTATGACAGGGGGTAACTACGAGCAGTACTTC.

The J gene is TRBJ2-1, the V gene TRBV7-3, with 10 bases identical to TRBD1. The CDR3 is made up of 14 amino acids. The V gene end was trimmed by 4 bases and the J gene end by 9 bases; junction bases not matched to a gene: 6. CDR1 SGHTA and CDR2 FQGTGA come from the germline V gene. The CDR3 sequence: CASSWQTGGGEQFF. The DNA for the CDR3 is TGTGCCAGCAGCTGGCAGACAGGGGGCGGTGAGCAGTTCTTC.

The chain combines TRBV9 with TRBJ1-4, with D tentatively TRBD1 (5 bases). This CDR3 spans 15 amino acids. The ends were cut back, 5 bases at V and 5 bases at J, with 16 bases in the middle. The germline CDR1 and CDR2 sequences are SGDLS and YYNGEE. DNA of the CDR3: TGTGCCAGCAGTGGGGGGGGAAACCCGAATGAAAAACTGTTTTTT. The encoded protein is CASSGGGNPNEKLFF.

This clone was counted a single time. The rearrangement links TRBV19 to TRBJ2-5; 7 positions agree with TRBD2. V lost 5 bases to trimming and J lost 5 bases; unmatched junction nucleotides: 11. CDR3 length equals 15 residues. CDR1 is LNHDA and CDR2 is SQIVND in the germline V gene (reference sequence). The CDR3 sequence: CASSGPGGGSETQYF. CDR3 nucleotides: TGTGCCAGTAGTGGGCCGGGCGGGGGATCGGAGACCCAGTACTTC.

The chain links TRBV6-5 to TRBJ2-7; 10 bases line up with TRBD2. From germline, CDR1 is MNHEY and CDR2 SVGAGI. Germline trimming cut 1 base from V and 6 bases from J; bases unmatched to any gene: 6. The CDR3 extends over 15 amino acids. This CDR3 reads CASSYYPAGGSEQYF. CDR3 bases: TGTGCCAGCAGTTACTACCCAGCGGGAGGGAGCGAGCAGTACTTC.

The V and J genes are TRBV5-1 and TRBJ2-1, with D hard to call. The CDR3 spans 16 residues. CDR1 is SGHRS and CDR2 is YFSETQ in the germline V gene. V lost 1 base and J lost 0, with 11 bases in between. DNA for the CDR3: TGCGCCAGCAGCTTGACCCAAATGAGCTCCTACAATGAGCAGTTCTTC. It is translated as CASSLTQMSSYNEQFF.

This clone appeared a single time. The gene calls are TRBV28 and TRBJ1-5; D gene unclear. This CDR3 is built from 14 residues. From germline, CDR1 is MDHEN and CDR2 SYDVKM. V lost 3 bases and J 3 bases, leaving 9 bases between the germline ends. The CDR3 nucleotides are TGTGCCAGCAGTTTCTCGCAGTTCAATCAGCCCCAGCATTTT. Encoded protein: CASSFSQFNQPQHF. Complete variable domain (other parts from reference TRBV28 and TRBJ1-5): DVKVTQSSRYLVKRTGEKVFLECVQDMDHENMFWYRQDPGLGLRLIYFSYDVKMKEKGDIPEGYSVSREKKERFSLILESASTNQTSMYLCASSFSQFNQPQHFGDGTRLSIL.